This T cell receptor beta chain emerged from a study of cytomegalovirus exposure and HLA in healthy donors. Germline lookup yields CDR1 SGHRS and CDR2 YFSETQ. This CDR3 contains 12 residues. Trimming removed 4 bases from V and 6 bases from J, with 10 bases in between. Primers included in the PCR were 60 Vbeta and 13 Jbeta primers. Libraries were prepared by immunoSEQ multiplex PCR; TCRdb keeps only in-frame clonotypes and omits some of them. Altogether approximately 76,000 clones are present, 73% being singletons, with the ten largest covering approximately 16%. The V gene is TRBV5-1, the J gene TRBJ1-2; D gene unclear. The source material was PBMCs. The receptor was isolated from a middle-aged woman in good health and CMV-seropositive. The CDR3 here is CASSVDSHGYTF. CDR3 in DNA: TGCGCCAGCAGCGTGGACTCCCATGGCTACACCTTC.